The 13 T cell receptor beta chains listed next were all sequenced from one sample in a study of T cells in Graves' hyperthyroidism and ophthalmopathy. From RNA transcripts, TCR beta CDR3 regions were amplified. The TCR CDR3 was amplified in a first-round RT-PCR using the HTBI primer set. MiXCR, applied by TCRdb to the multiplex PCR reads, yields one record per CDR3 protein. The sample contains a few hundred thousand distinct CDR3 sequences, more than 14% of which appear only once. Sequencing was carried out using blood. These receptors were obtained from a woman in her 30s with Graves' ophthalmopathy.

This clonotype was picked up many times. Sequence at one end of the junction differs from germline and may be a read error. The gene calls are TRBV7-7 and TRBJ2-1; TRBD2 aligns across 8 bases. The CDR3 covers 15 residues. The germline V gene encodes CDR1 SSHAT and CDR2 FNYEAQ (reference sequence). The CDR3 region has the DNA TGTGCTAGCAGCTTTAGCGGGGAACCCTACAATGAGCAGTTCTTC. This translates into CASSFSGEPYNEQFF.

This clonotype was seen repeatedly, ten times or more. The rearrangement uses TRBV28 and TRBJ1-6; possibly TRBD1 for D (6 bases). There are 14 residues in the CDR3. Germline lookup yields CDR1 MDHEN and CDR2 SYDVKM. Trimming cost V 6 bases and J 7 bases, with 13 bases left between them. Here the CDR3 DNA reads TGTGCCAGCAGGGGAGGGGGGGTCAATTCACCCCTCCACTTT. It yields the protein CASRGGGVNSPLHF. Combining the CDR3 with reference TRBV28 and TRBJ1-6 gives the whole variable domain DVKVTQSSRYLVKRTGEKVFLECVQDMDHENMFWYRQDPGLGLRLIYFSYDVKMKEKGDIPEGYSVSREKKERFSLILESASTNQTSMYLCASRGGGVNSPLHFGNGTRLTVT.

This clonotype was picked up a small number of times. V is TRBV13 and J is TRBJ2-3; 11 bases match TRBD2. Germline V CDR1 and CDR2: PRHDT, FYEKMQ (reference sequence). Trimming at V came to 3 bases and at J to 1 base, leaving 9 bases not matched to a gene. This CDR3 has 18 residues. CDR3 in amino acids: CASSFTSGGPGGTDTQYF. CDR3 bases: TGTGCCAGCAGCTTTACTAGCGGGGGACCGGGGGGCACAGATACGCAGTATTTT.

This clonotype came up many times. The chain joins TRBV5-1 to TRBJ2-7; D call uncertain. Germline-derived CDR1 and CDR2 are SGHRS and YFSETQ. This CDR3 is built from 11 residues. The V gene lost 3 bases and the J gene lost 4 bases, with 5 bases spanning the gap. CDR3 residues: CASSSEYEQYF. The CDR3 DNA sequence: TGCGCCAGCAGCTCCGAATACGAGCAGTACTTC.

This clonotype appeared a few times. V gene TRBV12-3 or TRBV12-4 combines with J gene TRBJ2-5, with TRBD2 as a possible D gene (6 bases). The CDR3 runs to 14 residues. V was clipped by 5 bases and J by 7 bases, with 17 bases between them. The CDR3 sequence: CASSLGLSSGTQYF. The CDR3 DNA is TGTGCCAGCAGTCTGGGACTCTCTTCTGGGACCCAGTACTTC.

This clonotype appeared many times. This chain uses TRBV20-1 with TRBJ2-2; perhaps TRBD2 as D (6 bases). The germline CDR1 and CDR2 sequences are DFQATT and SNEGSKA (reference sequence). The V end lost 4 bases, the J end lost 6 bases, and 18 bases lay between the germline ends. This CDR3 is built from 15 residues. CDR3 protein: CSATSVAGRPGELFF. As DNA, the CDR3 is TGCAGTGCTACTAGCGTTGCGGGTCGCCCCGGGGAGCTGTTTTTT.

There are many counts of this clonotype. The chain couples TRBV6-1 to TRBJ2-7, with D unclear. Trimming left V 5 bases short and J 0 bases short, with 11 bases between. CDR3 size: 14 residues. Germline values: CDR1 MNHNS, CDR2 SASEGT. CDR3 nucleotide sequence: TGTGCCAGCAGTTATGCGTTGAGCTCCTACGAGCAGTACTTC. Its protein is CASSYALSSYEQYF.

This clonotype was counted many times. The J gene is TRBJ2-1, the V gene TRBV7-9; D gene ambiguous. Germline V gene lookup returns CDR1 SEHNR and CDR2 FQNEAQ (reference sequence). There are 14 residues in the CDR3. V was shortened by 3 bases and J by 6 bases, with 12 bases between the two germline ends. The CDR3 DNA sequence: TGTGCCAGCAGCTTCCCCGGGCTGGGCAATGAGCAGTTCTTC. This sequence encodes CASSFPGLGNEQFF.

The chain uses TRBV10-3 and TRBJ2-3; D uncertain. The germline V gene has CDR1 ENHRY and CDR2 SYGVKD. This CDR3 comprises 14 residues. V was clipped by 3 bases and J by 2 bases, with 9 bases between them. CDR3 coding DNA: TGTGCCATCAGTGATACCCGATCCACAGATACGCAGTATTTT. This sequence encodes CAISDTRSTDTQYF.

To note about this clonotype: A junction end diverges from the germline sequence, so it may reflect a read error. The rearrangement links TRBV10-2 to TRBJ1-1; no firm D call. The CDR3 totals 15 residues. In germline, CDR1 is WSHSY, CDR2 SAAADI. CDR3 sequence (DNA): TGCGCCAGCAGTGAGTTAACCAACCTGAACACTGAAGCTTCCTTT. Translation gives CASSELTNLNTEASF.

This clonotype was detected ten times or more. The chain joins TRBV20-1 to TRBJ2-7; the match to TRBD2 covers 8 bases. Germline trimming cut 2 bases from V and 4 bases from J; bases unmatched to any gene: 7. CDR1 is DFQATT and CDR2 is SNEGSKA in the germline V gene (reference sequence). The CDR3 spans 14 residues. The CDR3 sequence is CSARRDGGAYEQYF. CDR3 in DNA: TGCAGTGCTAGAAGGGACGGGGGGGCGTACGAGCAGTACTTC.

This clonotype has ten or more counts. The genes are TRBV7-8 and TRBJ1-1; D uncertain. Per the germline V gene, CDR1 is SGHVS and CDR2 is FQNEAQ. The CDR3 has 18 residues. Deletions cut 2 bases from V and 0 bases from J, with 19 bases between. CDR3 sequence reads: CASSLTTYRGLMNTEAFF. In nucleotides, the CDR3 is TGTGCCAGCAGCTTAACCACATACAGAGGCTTAATGAACACTGAAGCTTTCTTT. Full variable domain (outside the CDR3, taken from reference TRBV7-8 and TRBJ1-1): GAGVSQSPRYKVAKRGQDVALRCDPISGHVSLFWYQQALGQGPEFLTYFQNEAQLDKSGLPSDRFFAERPEGSVSTLKIQRTQQEDSAVYLCASSLTTYRGLMNTEAFFGQGTRLTVV.

This clonotype was picked up many times. The V and J genes are TRBV28 and TRBJ1-1, with 7 positions matching TRBD1. V shed 5 bases and J 1 base; nucleotides not matched to a gene: 4. The CDR3 covers 14 residues. Per germline, CDR1 MDHEN and CDR2 SYDVKM. The CDR3 DNA reads TGTGCCAGCAGTCCGGGACAGACGAACACTGAAGCTTTCTTT. Protein product: CASSPGQTNTEAFF.